The T cell receptor (beta chain) described here comes from a study of cytomegalovirus exposure and HLA in healthy donors. Study-wide points: Altogether, 160 or so TCR beta chains were recorded as cytomegalovirus-associated.

Libraries were prepared by immunoSEQ multiplex PCR; TCRdb keeps only in-frame clonotypes and omits some of them. The sample includes approximately 150,000 clones, around nine tenths of them seen just once. A word on this clone: Its antigen is currently unknown.

Per germline, CDR1 MGHDK and CDR2 SYGVNS. The CDR3 covers 16 residues. V lost 3 bases and J lost 8; bases outside the gene matches: 13. This clonotype originated in a man aged 18-30 years in good health and CMV-seropositive. The chain combines TRBV25-1 with TRBJ2-1; 7 bases are shared with TRBD1. The sequencing input was PBMCs. The CDR3 sequence is CASSEDSVTGIDEQFF. DNA for the CDR3: TGTGCCAGCAGTGAGGACAGTGTGACAGGGATCGATGAGCAGTTCTTC.